This TCR beta chain stems from a study of blood T cell repertoires in COVID-19. Study context: PBMCs, B-cell-depleted T cells, or T cells provided the cDNA or gDNA that made up the material.

Repertoires were generated with immunoSEQ multiplex PCR, while TCRdb's copy carries only in-frame clones and drops some. Of about 200,000 clones in the sample, approximately 85% are singletons; the top ten hold 8% to 10%. Seattle patients were enrolled while actively infected and followed longitudinally. Trimming took 5 bases from V and 5 from J, leaving 21 bases between them. Germline-derived CDR1 and CDR2 are LNHDA and SQIVND (reference sequence). The CDR3 runs 16 residues. Input material: peripheral blood. J is TRBJ2-5 and V is TRBV19; D is perhaps TRBD2 (6 bases). The receptor was derived from a woman older than 75 with COVID-19, enrolled during active disease. The CDR3 DNA follows: TGTGCCAGTAGTGTCCCAGGTCCCAGTGGAGGGGAGACCCAGTACTTC. Residues: CASSVPGPSGGETQYF.